This T cell receptor beta chain was captured in a study of shared clonotypes between healthy human individuals. Study findings and constraints: It was observed that around 5% of naive CD4 clonotypes were shared across a few donors. Clonotype sharing levels among donors were expected to vary with sequencing depth.

For this clone: Its antigen is currently unknown.

This CDR3 is 12 amino acids long. V shed 7 bases and J 5 bases; nucleotides not matched to a gene: 7. CDR1 SQVTM and CDR2 ANQGSEA come from the germline V gene. Repertoires were generated with immunoSEQ multiplex PCR, while TCRdb's copy carries only in-frame clones and drops some. The sample carries millions of clones, approximately 94% recorded once. CD45RO-negative, CCR7-selected cells formed the naive CD8 fraction, which excluded terminally differentiated effector memory CD45RA+ cells. The gene calls are TRBV29-1 and TRBJ2-7; 8 nucleotides line up with TRBD1. The origin of this receptor is a man aged 18 to 30 in good health. The sequencing sample was made of naive CD8+ T cells sorted from blood. CDR3 nucleotides: TGCAGCGCCCAGGGGGCGGCCGACGAGCAGTACTTC. It specifies CSAQGAADEQYF.